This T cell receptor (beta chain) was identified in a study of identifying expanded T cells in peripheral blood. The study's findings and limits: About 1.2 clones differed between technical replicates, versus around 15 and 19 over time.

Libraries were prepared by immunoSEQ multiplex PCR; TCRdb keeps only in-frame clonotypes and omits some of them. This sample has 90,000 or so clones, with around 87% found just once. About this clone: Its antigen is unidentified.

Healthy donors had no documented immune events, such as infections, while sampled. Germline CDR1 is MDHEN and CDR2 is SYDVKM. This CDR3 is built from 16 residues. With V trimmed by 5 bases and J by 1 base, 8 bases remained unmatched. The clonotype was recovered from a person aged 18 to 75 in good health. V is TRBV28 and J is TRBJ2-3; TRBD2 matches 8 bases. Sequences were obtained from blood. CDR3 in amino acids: CASSDFGRGGTDTQYF. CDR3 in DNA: TGTGCCAGCAGTGATTTTGGGCGGGGGGGCACAGATACGCAGTATTTT.